Listed here are 21 T cell receptor beta chains from one sample, sequenced in a study of T cell responses to AZD1222 COVID-19 vaccine. Measured with immunoSEQ multiplex PCR; TCRdb has only the in-frame clones, and not every one. Of tens of thousands of clones listed, over 75% are singletons. Sequences were derived from peripheral blood, sampled 28 days after the second AZD1222 dose. Every receptor here comes from an adult who received the AZD1222 COVID-19 vaccine.

V usage is TRBV6-5 and J usage is TRBJ2-7; the D gene is possibly TRBD1 (6 bases). CDR1 MNHEY and CDR2 SVGAGI come from the germline V gene. This CDR3 region has 14 residues. V lost 9 bases, J lost 2 bases, and 17 bases lay in between. This chain's CDR3 is CASRRQVSAYEQYF. The CDR3 nucleotides are TGTGCCAGTCGGAGACAGGTTTCGGCCTACGAGCAGTACTTC.

J is TRBJ2-7 and V is TRBV24-1; TRBD2 matches at 9 bases. This CDR3 comprises 16 residues. V lost 4 bases and J lost 3; bases outside the gene matches: 9. Germline V gene sequence: CDR1 KGHDR, CDR2 SFDVKD. The chain's CDR3 is CATSEGSGGLFYEQYF. The DNA of the CDR3 is TGTGCCACCAGTGAAGGCAGCGGGGGGTTGTTCTACGAGCAGTACTTC.

The rearrangement joins TRBV7-2 to TRBJ2-7; the D call may be TRBD1 or TRBD2 (7 bases each). Germline CDR1 and CDR2: SGHTA and FQGNSA. V was trimmed by 4 bases and J by 12 bases, leaving 19 bases between them. CDR3 length: 13 residues. The CDR3 here is CASSSNSGGQLYF. The CDR3 DNA follows: TGTGCCAGCAGCTCTAACTCGGGGGGACAGTTGTACTTC.

The J gene is TRBJ2-2, the V gene TRBV7-8, with a tentative D call TRBD2 (6 bases). The V gene's germline CDR1 is SGHVS and CDR2 FQNEAQ. V shed 5 bases and J shed 2 bases, with 12 bases lying between them. This CDR3 is built from 15 residues. The CDR3 coding sequence is TGTGCCAGCAGCAGGGGACTGTCAAACACCGGGGAGCTGTTTTTT. Its translation: CASSRGLSNTGELFF.

For the CDR3, the DNA is TGTGCCAGCAGTGAATTCCTTGGGGGATTTGATGAAAAACTGTTTTTT. Its translation is CASSEFLGGFDEKLFF. This chain uses TRBV6-1 with TRBJ1-4; D perhaps matches TRBD1 (5 bases). CDR3 length: 16 amino acids. V was clipped by 2 bases and J by 6 bases, with 16 bases between them. Looked up from germline, CDR1 is MNHNS and CDR2 is SASEGT.

The chain uses TRBV18 and TRBJ1-1, with TRBD1 matching 8 bases. Germline V lookup: CDR1 KGHSH, CDR2 LQKENI. The CDR3 consists of 14 residues. J was trimmed by 1 base and V by 4 bases; bases with no gene match: 2. CDR3 region: CASSRDRGNTEAFF. CDR3 DNA sequence: TGTGCCAGCTCACGAGACAGGGGGAACACTGAAGCTTTCTTT.

The V gene is TRBV3-1 (or the pseudogene TRBV3-2), the J gene TRBJ1-2, with 10 bases aligning to TRBD1. CDR1 LGHDT and CDR2 YNNKEL come from the germline V gene (reference sequence). V was pared by 5 bases and J by 7 bases, with 7 bases of the junction left unmatched. There are 14 residues in the CDR3. CDR3 nucleotide sequence: TGTGCCAGCAGCTCAACGGGACAGGGGACTGGCTACACCTTC. Protein product: CASSSTGQGTGYTF.

The chain couples TRBV7-2 to TRBJ2-2, with D unresolved. Germline V gene lookup returns CDR1 SGHTA and CDR2 FQGNSA. CDR3 length: 15 residues. V was pared by 4 bases and J by 1 base, with 10 bases between. CDR3 sequence: CASSSRQKNTGELFF. CDR3 sequence (DNA): TGTGCCAGCAGCTCACGACAAAAGAACACCGGGGAGCTGTTTTTT.

This sequence joins TRBV19 and TRBJ1-5, with 8 bases lining up with TRBD1. With V trimmed by 3 bases and J by 7 bases, 8 bases remained unmatched. The CDR3 length is 15 residues. Germline V gene lookup returns CDR1 LNHDA and CDR2 SQIVND (reference sequence). CDR3: CASSIRQGNYQPQHF. The CDR3 DNA is TGTGCCAGTAGTATCCGACAGGGGAATTACCAGCCCCAGCATTTT.

This chain uses TRBV6-5 with TRBJ1-2; tentative D call: TRBD1 (6 bases). Germline CDR1 MNHEY, CDR2 SVGAGI. CDR3 length: 16 amino acids. V dropped 4 bases and J dropped 3 bases, with 18 bases sitting between them. The CDR3 sequence is CASSSPGTGRHYGYTF. The CDR3 DNA is TGTGCCAGCAGTTCCCCTGGCACAGGGCGTCACTATGGCTACACCTTC.

The chain has TRBV6-2 or TRBV6-3 and TRBJ1-2; D not resolved. The germline CDR1 and CDR2 sequences are MNHEY and SVGEGT. The length of the CDR3 is 13 residues. The ends were cut back, 6 bases at V and 5 bases at J, with 13 bases in the middle. CDR3 sequence (DNA): TGTGCCAGCAGCCCGGAGAGAGGATATGGCTACACCTTC. Its protein is CASSPERGYGYTF.

This clone was detected only a few times. This chain joins TRBV19 and TRBJ1-1; 7 positions agree with TRBD1. The CDR3 spans 16 residues. The junction had 12 bases not matched to a gene; V was cut back by 8 bases and J by 0 bases. Germline-derived CDR1 and CDR2 are LNHDA and SQIVND (reference sequence). CDR3 nucleotide sequence: TGTGCCAGTTCATACCCGGGGACAGCGGTGAACACTGAAGCTTTCTTT. Translation: CASSYPGTAVNTEAFF. Together with reference TRBV19 and TRBJ1-1, the CDR3 gives the full variable domain: DGGITQSPKYLFRKEGQNVTLSCEQNLNHDAMYWYRQDPGQGLRLIYYSQIVNDFQKGDIAEGYSVSREKKESFPLTVTSAQKNPTAFYLCASSYPGTAVNTEAFFGQGTRLTVV.

CDR3 loop: CASSLNRGRTEAFF. CDR3 bases: TGTGCCAGCAGCTTAAACAGGGGGCGGACTGAAGCTTTCTTT. The V gene is TRBV27, the J gene TRBJ1-1; TRBD1 aligns across 9 bases. Germline CDR1 and CDR2: MNHEY and SMNVEV (reference sequence). The CDR3 length is 14 residues. The V and J ends lost 6 bases and 5 bases, in that order; junction bases with no gene match: 7.

The rearrangement links TRBV7-9 to TRBJ2-7, with a tentative D call TRBD2 (6 bases). Trimming removed 2 bases from V and 0 bases from J, with 11 bases in between. Germline CDR1 is SEHNR and CDR2 is FQNEAQ (reference sequence). The CDR3 spans 15 residues. Here the CDR3 reads CASSLRRGSSYEQYF. The CDR3 DNA reads TGTGCCAGCAGCTTAAGGAGGGGTAGCTCCTACGAGCAGTACTTC. The full variable domain, in which reference TRBV7-9 and TRBJ2-7 provide the parts outside the CDR3, is DTGVSQNPRHKITKRGQNVTFRCDPISEHNRLYWYRQTLGQGPEFLTYFQNEAQLEKSRLLSDRFSAERPKGSFSTLEIQRTEQGDSAMYLCASSLRRGSSYEQYFGPGTRLTVT.

V usage is TRBV5-4 and J usage is TRBJ2-1; D remains ambiguous. CDR1 and CDR2 (germline): SGHNT, YYREEE (reference sequence). This CDR3 spans 14 amino acids. V was cut by 4 bases and J by 6 bases, with 14 bases left in between. This chain's CDR3 is CASSRWTAPNEQFF. CDR3 DNA: TGTGCCAGCAGCAGGTGGACGGCACCCAATGAGCAGTTCTTC. Complete variable domain (other parts from reference TRBV5-4 and TRBJ2-1): ETGVTQSPTHLIKTRGQQVTLRCSSQSGHNTVSWYQQALGQGPQFIFQYYREEENGRGNFPPRFSGLQFPNYSSELNVNALELDDSALYLCASSRWTAPNEQFFGPGTRLTVL.

The gene calls are TRBV30 and TRBJ2-7; D possibly uses TRBD1 or TRBD2 (5 bases each). Deletions cut 4 bases from V and 3 bases from J, with 16 bases between. The CDR3 consists of 14 residues. Germline V gives CDR1 GTSNPN, CDR2 SVGIG (reference sequence). CDR3 in amino acids: CAWNQGGTSYEQYF. CDR3 coding DNA: TGTGCCTGGAACCAAGGTGGGACGAGCTACGAGCAGTACTTC.

The V call is TRBV7-8, the J call TRBJ2-2; 9 nucleotides align to TRBD2. Trimming at V came to 5 bases and at J to 5 bases, leaving 9 bases not matched to a gene. This CDR3 has 16 residues. Germline assignment: CDR1 SGHVS and CDR2 FQNEAQ. The CDR3: CASSKARGRDTGELFF. In nucleotides, the CDR3 is TGTGCCAGCAGCAAAGCTCGCGGGAGGGATACCGGGGAGCTGTTTTTT. Together with reference TRBV7-8 and TRBJ2-2, the CDR3 gives the full variable domain: GAGVSQSPRYKVAKRGQDVALRCDPISGHVSLFWYQQALGQGPEFLTYFQNEAQLDKSGLPSDRFFAERPEGSVSTLKIQRTQQEDSAVYLCASSKARGRDTGELFFGEGSRLTVL.

This clone appeared once. The V gene is TRBV7-2, the J gene TRBJ2-1; 7 bases agree with TRBD2. Germline V gene sequence: CDR1 SGHTA, CDR2 FQGNSA. This CDR3 region has 13 residues. The CDR3 sequence is CASRRELYNEQFF. In nucleotides, the CDR3 is TGTGCTTCGAGGCGGGAGCTCTACAATGAGCAGTTCTTC.

V gene TRBV19 combines with J gene TRBJ2-7, with 8 bases matching TRBD2. The V gene's germline CDR1 is LNHDA and CDR2 SQIVND (reference sequence). The CDR3 extends over 16 amino acids. The V and J ends lost 5 bases and 1 base, in that order; junction bases with no gene match: 10. The CDR3 reads CASSPFGAGVSYEQYF. CDR3 DNA: TGTGCCAGTAGTCCGTTTGGAGCGGGGGTTTCCTACGAGCAGTACTTC.

The J gene is TRBJ2-2, the V gene TRBV29-1; 9 bases are shared with TRBD1. V dropped 6 bases and J dropped 7; count of bases not matched to a gene: 3. Germline CDR1 SQVTM, CDR2 ANQGSEA. The CDR3 length is 12 residues. Here the CDR3 DNA reads TGCAGCGTGGGGACAGGGCTCGGGGAGCTGTTTTTT. This codes for CSVGTGLGELFF.

The rearrangement joins TRBV10-3 to TRBJ1-1, with D perhaps matching TRBD1 (6 bases). This CDR3 has 15 residues. Germline values: CDR1 ENHRY, CDR2 SYGVKD. Between the trimmed V and J ends, which lost 8 bases and 2 bases, there was a span of 18 bases. The CDR3 here is CAISRGAGVNTEAFF. DNA for the CDR3: TGTGCCATCTCTAGGGGGGCAGGAGTTAACACTGAAGCTTTCTTT.